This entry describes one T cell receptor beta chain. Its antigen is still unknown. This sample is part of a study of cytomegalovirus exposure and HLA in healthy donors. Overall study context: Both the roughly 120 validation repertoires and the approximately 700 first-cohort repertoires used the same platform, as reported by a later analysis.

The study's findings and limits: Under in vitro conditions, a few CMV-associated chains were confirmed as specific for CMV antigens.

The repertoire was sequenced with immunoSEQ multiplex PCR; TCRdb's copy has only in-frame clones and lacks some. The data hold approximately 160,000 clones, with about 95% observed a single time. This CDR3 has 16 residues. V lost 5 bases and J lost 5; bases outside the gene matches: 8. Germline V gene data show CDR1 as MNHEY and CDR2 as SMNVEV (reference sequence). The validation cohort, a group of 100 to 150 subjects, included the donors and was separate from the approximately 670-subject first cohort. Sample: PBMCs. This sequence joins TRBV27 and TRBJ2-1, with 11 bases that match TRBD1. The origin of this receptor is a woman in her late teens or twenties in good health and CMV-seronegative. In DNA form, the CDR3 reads TGTGCCAGCAGTCCGGACAGGGGGCTAACTAACAATGAGCAGTTCTTC. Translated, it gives CASSPDRGLTNNEQFF.